Listed below are T cell receptor beta chains from one sample, sequenced in a study of cytomegalovirus exposure and HLA in healthy donors. Repertoires were generated with immunoSEQ multiplex PCR, while TCRdb's copy carries only in-frame clones and drops some. The sample comprises around 150,000 clones, 75% of which are singletons, and more than 4% rests with the top ten. Sequenced input: PBMCs. The source is a male donor in good health and CMV-seronegative. The CDR3 runs from the conserved cysteine through the conserved F or W. The D gene is left open where the match is weak. Clone size is stated in some rows and not others, as once, few, many or a class when expanded.

V	D	J	size	CDR3	DNA
TRBV6-1	NA	TRBJ1-1	NA	CASSGDGNTEAFF	TGTGCCAGCAGTGGCGATGGGAACACTGAAGCTTTCTTT
TRBV9	NA	TRBJ1-2	NA	CASSEPPFAAKDLNLYGYTF	TGTGCCAGCAGCGAACCCCCCTTCGCGGCCAAAGACCTCAATCTTTATGGCTACACCTTC
TRBV5-4	TRBD1	TRBJ2-1	few	CASSYRGRPGNEQFF	TGTGCCAGCAGCTACAGGGGGCGCCCGGGTAATGAGCAGTTCTTC
TRBV7-9	NA	TRBJ2-5	NA	CASSLWGDETQYF	TGTGCCAGCAGCTTATGGGGGGATGAGACCCAGTACTTC
TRBV23-1	NA	TRBJ2-7	few	CASSQSWGGKLSYEQYF	TGCGCCAGCAGTCAATCTTGGGGGGGCAAACTATCCTACGAGCAGTACTTC
TRBV18	NA	TRBJ1-4	NA	CASSPGENEKLFF	TGTGCCAGCTCACCAGGGGAGAATGAAAAACTGTTTTTT
TRBV27	TRBD1	TRBJ2-7	NA	CASSTPGDRGDEQYF	TGTGCCAGCAGCACGCCGGGGGACAGGGGTGACGAGCAGTACTTC
TRBV6-5	NA	TRBJ2-1	NA	CASREGPYNEQFF	TGTGCCAGCAGGGAGGGGCCGTACAATGAGCAGTTCTTC
TRBV15	NA	TRBJ2-7	NA	CATSRVRSRSF	TGTGCCACCAGCAGAGTGCGGAGCCGGTCCTTC
TRBV6-6	NA	TRBJ1-1	NA	CASSYSQNVEAFF	TGTGCCAGCAGTTACTCGCAGAACGTTGAAGCTTTCTTT
TRBV5-1	NA	TRBJ2-3	few	CASSFEGTQYF	TGCGCCAGCAGCTTCGAGGGTACGCAGTATTTT
TRBV7-9	NA	TRBJ1-2	NA	CVSNRGTHGYTF	TGTGTTAGCAATCGGGGAACCCATGGCTACACCTTC
TRBV18	NA	TRBJ2-2	NA	CASSPYRENTGELFF	TGTGCCAGCTCACCATACAGGGAAAACACCGGGGAGCTGTTTTTT
TRBV6-5	NA	TRBJ1-4	NA	CASRGGTEKLFF	TGTGCCAGCAGGGGGGGGACTGAAAAACTGTTTTTT
TRBV7-3	TRBD1	TRBJ2-1	NA	CASSLLQGAVYEQFF	TGTGCCAGCAGCTTACTACAGGGGGCAGTCTATGAGCAGTTCTTC
TRBV7-8	NA	TRBJ1-5	NA	CASSLARTKSNQPQHF	TGTGCCAGCAGCTTAGCGCGGACAAAAAGCAATCAGCCCCAGCATTTT
TRBV19	TRBD1	TRBJ2-2	NA	CASSIKGAGTGATGELFF	TGTGCCAGTAGTATAAAGGGTGCCGGGACAGGGGCCACCGGGGAGCTGTTTTTT
TRBV7-9	NA	TRBJ2-5	few	CASSWADRAETQYF	TGTGCCAGCAGCTGGGCGGACAGAGCCGAGACCCAGTACTTC
TRBV5-1	NA	TRBJ2-2	NA	CASSLGLNTGELFF	TGCGCCAGCAGCTTGGGACTTAACACCGGGGAGCTGTTTTTT
TRBV7-9	TRBD1	TRBJ2-7	NA	CASSLRTGAPYEQYF	TGTGCCAGCAGCTTACGGACAGGGGCCCCCTACGAGCAGTACTTC
TRBV4-2	NA	TRBJ1-2	few	CASSPATTNYGYTF	TGTGCCAGCAGCCCGGCGACAACTAACTATGGCTACACCTTC
TRBV30	NA	TRBJ1-2	NA	CAWSVVGTINYGYTF	TGTGCCTGGAGTGTAGTAGGGACAATTAACTATGGCTACACCTTC
TRBV6-1	NA	TRBJ2-4	NA	CASSDEGKAKNIQYF	TGTGCCAGCAGTGACGAGGGAAAGGCCAAAAACATTCAGTACTTC
TRBV29-1	NA	TRBJ2-5	NA	CSVARGVETQYF	TGCAGCGTTGCGCGAGGAGTCGAGACCCAGTACTTC
TRBV7-2	TRBD1	TRBJ1-1	NA	CASSSDRDAEAFF	TGTGCCAGCAGCTCGGACAGGGATGCTGAAGCTTTCTTT
TRBV6-6	TRBD1	TRBJ1-5	NA	CASSPSTGSQPQHF	TGTGCCAGCAGTCCCTCGACAGGGAGTCAGCCCCAGCATTTT
TRBV18	TRBD2	TRBJ2-1	once	CASSPGLAGEGYEQFF	TGTGCCAGCTCACCGGGACTAGCGGGAGAGGGCTATGAGCAGTTCTTC
TRBV10-3	NA	TRBJ2-5	few	CAISTGQETQYF	TGTGCCATCAGTACAGGGCAAGAGACCCAGTACTTC
TRBV11-2	NA	TRBJ2-2	once	CASSLTTGSGELFF	TGTGCCAGCAGCTTAACGACAGGTAGCGGGGAGCTGTTTTTT
TRBV7-9	TRBD2	TRBJ2-7	NA	CASRSGLAGGSYEQYF	TGTGCCAGCAGGTCTGGACTAGCGGGAGGGTCATACGAGCAGTACTTC
TRBV11-2	TRBD1	TRBJ2-2	NA	CASSARQGGTGELFF	TGTGCCAGCAGCGCGAGACAGGGCGGCACCGGGGAGCTGTTTTTT
TRBV29-1	TRBD1	TRBJ2-7	NA	CSVVSGTGTYEQYF	TGCAGCGTTGTGTCCGGGACAGGGACCTACGAGCAGTACTTC
TRBV19	TRBD2	TRBJ2-1	NA	CASSISPSGSSYNEQFF	TGTGCCAGTAGTATATCGCCTAGCGGGAGCTCCTACAATGAGCAGTTCTTC
TRBV5-4	TRBD1	TRBJ2-3	NA	CASSFGQGTDTQYF	TGTGCCAGCAGCTTCGGACAGGGGACGGATACGCAGTATTTT
TRBV6-5	TRBD1	TRBJ2-1	NA	CASSNRQGLDEQFF	TGTGCCAGCAGCAACCGACAGGGGCTTGATGAGCAGTTCTTC
TRBV6-5	TRBD1	TRBJ1-2	NA	CASSFHRGNYGYTF	TGTGCCAGCAGTTTCCACAGGGGCAACTATGGCTACACCTTC
TRBV4-1	NA	TRBJ2-7	once	CASSQEVRSYEQYF	TGCGCCAGCAGCCAGGAGGTCCGCTCCTACGAGCAGTACTTC
TRBV21-1	NA	TRBJ2-1	NA	CASSKRPGVYNEQFF	TGTGCCAGCAGCAAACGCCCCGGGGTCTACAATGAGCAGTTCTTC
TRBV6-5	TRBD2	TRBJ2-1	few	CASSLPGLQQFF	TGTGCCAGCAGTCTACCGGGACTACAGCAGTTCTTC
TRBV6-6	NA	TRBJ1-1	NA	CASSYSPGREAFF	TGTGCCAGCAGTTACAGTCCCGGCAGGGAAGCTTTCTTT
TRBV5-1	NA	TRBJ1-5	NA	CASSLGGSVNQPQHF	TGCGCCAGCAGCTTGGGAGGGTCGGTCAATCAGCCCCAGCATTTT
TRBV27	NA	TRBJ2-7	NA	CASSGTGTNMYEQYF	TGTGCCAGCAGTGGAACCGGGACAAACATGTACGAGCAGTACTTC
TRBV11-3	TRBD2	TRBJ2-7	NA	CASSALAGYEQYF	TGTGCCAGCAGCGCTCTAGCGGGGTACGAGCAGTACTTC
TRBV2	NA	TRBJ2-5	NA	CASQVWGQLQETQYF	TGTGCCAGCCAGGTATGGGGACAACTCCAAGAGACCCAGTACTTC
TRBV7-8	NA	TRBJ2-5	few	CASSLVGGWETQYF	TGTGCCAGCAGCTTAGTCGGGGGATGGGAGACCCAGTACTTC
TRBV7-9	NA	TRBJ2-7	NA	CASSWAGVYEQYF	TGTGCCAGCAGCTGGGCAGGGGTATACGAGCAGTACTTC
TRBV6-5	TRBD2	TRBJ2-7	NA	CASRPTSGVPHEQYF	TGTGCCAGCAGACCTACTAGCGGGGTCCCCCACGAGCAGTACTTC
TRBV9	NA	TRBJ2-7	NA	CASSPNNYEQYF	TGTGCCAGCAGCCCAAACAACTACGAGCAGTACTTC
TRBV7-2	TRBD1	TRBJ2-5	few	CASSLSGTGGSISETQYF	TGTGCCAGCAGCTTATCCGGGACAGGGGGCTCGATTTCCGAGACCCAGTACTTC
TRBV6-1	NA	TRBJ2-7	NA	CATKQGAYEQYF	TGTGCCACCAAACAGGGTGCCTACGAGCAGTACTTC
TRBV5-5	TRBD1	TRBJ1-2	NA	CASSLATGDYGYTF	TGTGCCAGCAGCTTGGCGACAGGGGACTATGGCTACACCTTC
TRBV7-2	TRBD2	TRBJ2-2	NA	CASSQTGAGGGGELFF	TGTGCCAGCAGCCAGACGGGGGCGGGGGGTGGCGGGGAGCTGTTTTTT
TRBV6-6	NA	TRBJ1-2	few	CASSLGEAYGYTF	TGTGCCAGCAGCTTGGGTGAGGCCTATGGCTACACCTTC
TRBV15	NA	TRBJ2-1	NA	CATSSAGTGNEQFF	TGTGCCACCAGCAGTGCCGGGACTGGAAATGAGCAGTTCTTC
TRBV4-3	NA	TRBJ2-3	NA	CASSQALTDTQYF	TGCGCCAGCAGCCAAGCTTTGACAGATACGCAGTATTTT
TRBV2	TRBD2	TRBJ2-1	few	CASRTQTSGGSGEQFF	TGTGCCAGCAGGACACAAACTAGCGGGGGCTCGGGTGAGCAGTTCTTC
TRBV5-4	TRBD1	TRBJ1-5	NA	CASSPGQGFNQPQHF	TGTGCCAGCAGCCCGGGACAGGGGTTTAATCAGCCCCAGCATTTT
TRBV9	TRBD2	TRBJ2-3	NA	CASSARGLAPRGADTQYF	TGTGCCAGCAGCGCGAGGGGACTAGCACCTCGAGGAGCAGATACGCAGTATTTT
TRBV7-9	TRBD2	TRBJ2-1	NA	CASSLAGTSGSSYNEQFF	TGTGCCAGCAGCTTAGCGGGGACTAGCGGGAGCTCCTACAATGAGCAGTTCTTC